The 20 T cell receptor beta chains below all came from one sample that was sequenced in a study of T cells in Graves' hyperthyroidism and ophthalmopathy. Amplification of TCR beta CDR3 regions was performed using RNA transcripts as template. Researchers ran a first-round RT-PCR on the TCR CDR3 using the HTBI primer set. A single record per CDR3 protein comes from TCRdb applying MiXCR to the multiplex PCR reads. The repertoire consists of approximately 560,000 distinct CDR3 sequences, with about 45% occurring once and the leading ten covering roughly 8.2%. The sequenced sample was peripheral blood or thyroid tissue (not recorded which). These receptors originate from a woman aged 18-29 years with Graves' hyperthyroidism.

The V and J genes are TRBV7-2 and TRBJ2-7; a weak D match, TRBD1 (6 bases). CDR1 SGHTA and CDR2 FQGNSA come from the germline V gene. The V end was cut by 1 base, the J end by 4 bases, with 20 bases between. The CDR3 runs 17 residues. The CDR3 spells CASSLEGTPGHGYEQYF. The CDR3 DNA follows: TGTGCCAGCAGCTTAGAAGGGACGCCGGGACATGGTTACGAGCAGTACTTC.

The chain combines TRBV6-2 or TRBV6-3 with TRBJ1-2; 9 nucleotides agree with TRBD1. This CDR3 has 16 amino acids. CDR1 and CDR2 (germline): MNHEY, SVGEGT. Trimming took 2 bases from V and 6 from J; bases not matched to a gene: 10. The CDR3 DNA reads as TGTGCCAGCAGTTACGGTGCGCGGGGACAGGGAAATGGCTACACCTTC. Its protein is CASSYGARGQGNGYTF.

This clonotype was seen just once. The chain carries TRBV7-9 and TRBJ1-2, with 7 positions matching TRBD1. Trimming took 4 bases from V and 9 from J; bases not matched to a gene: 5. There are 12 residues in the CDR3. Germline CDR1 SEHNR, CDR2 FQNEAQ (reference sequence). CDR3: CASSYRDRSYTF. The CDR3 DNA is TGTGCCAGCAGCTACCGGGACAGAAGCTACACCTTC.

This clonotype was seen ten or more times. This chain links TRBV29-1 with TRBJ1-1; 7 bases agree with TRBD1. The CDR3 is 13 amino acids. J gave up 6 bases and V 4 bases, and 8 bases lay outside the gene matches. Germline loops: CDR1 SQVTM, CDR2 ANQGSEA. Here the CDR3 reads CSVGGRGSSEAFF. DNA for the CDR3: TGCAGCGTTGGGGGCAGGGGGAGTTCTGAAGCTTTCTTT.

The rearrangement links TRBV20-1 to TRBJ1-5; 7 positions match TRBD1. The germline V gene encodes CDR1 DFQATT and CDR2 SNEGSKA (reference sequence). V dropped 6 bases and J dropped 1; count of bases not matched to a gene: 9. This CDR3 is built from 15 residues. The CDR3 here is CSARGGGPSNQPQHF. DNA of the CDR3: TGCAGTGCCAGGGGGGGCGGGCCAAGCAATCAGCCCCAGCATTTT.

The V call is TRBV29-1, the J call TRBJ2-3; tentative D call: TRBD1 (5 bases). Trimming removed 3 bases at V and 0 bases at J, with 10 bases between. This CDR3 contains 14 residues. CDR1 and CDR2 from the germline V gene are SQVTM and ANQGSEA. DNA of the CDR3: TGCAGCGTTGACGGGCAGGGAAGCACAGATACGCAGTATTTT. This gives the protein CSVDGQGSTDTQYF.

In this sample, this clonotype turned up many times. The chain recombines TRBV12-3 or TRBV12-4 with TRBJ1-2; tentative D call: TRBD1 (6 bases). V lost 1 base to trimming and J lost 6 bases, with 9 bases between them. The CDR3 is 13 amino acids. Here the CDR3 DNA reads TGTGCCAGCAGTTTAGGAGGGGGGAATGGCTACACCTTC. Protein product: CASSLGGGNGYTF.

This clonotype showed up just a few times. The genes are TRBV7-9 and TRBJ1-1, with D perhaps TRBD1 (5 bases). There are 12 residues in the CDR3. CDR1 and CDR2 (germline): SEHNR, FQNEAQ (reference sequence). Trimming cost V 3 bases and J 11 bases, with 13 bases left between them. The CDR3 loop is CASSFGDWGAFF. CDR3 bases: TGTGCCAGCAGCTTCGGCGATTGGGGGGCTTTCTTT.

The J gene is TRBJ1-5, the V gene TRBV5-6, with D possibly being TRBD1 (5 bases). Trimming took off 4 bases at V and 0 bases at J, with 11 bases between the two ends. CDR3 length: 15 residues. Germline V gene data show CDR1 as SGHDT and CDR2 as YYEEEE. The CDR3 loop is CASSVQGYSNQPQHF. The DNA for the CDR3 is TGTGCCAGCAGCGTGCAGGGATATAGCAATCAGCCCCAGCATTTT.

The genes are TRBV11-1 and TRBJ1-2, with D perhaps TRBD1 (5 bases). CDR3 size: 16 residues. V was cut by 6 bases and J by 2 bases, with 19 bases left in between. Germline V gene data show CDR1 as SGHAT and CDR2 as FQDESV (reference sequence). DNA for the CDR3: TGTGCCAGCAGTTTACTGTCTGGGGGATCGAACTATGGCTACACCTTC. It encodes CASSLLSGGSNYGYTF.

As regards this clonotype: Lacking the conserved final phenylalanine or tryptophan, this CDR3 likely reflects a read error. Because the CDR3's place on the DNA is in doubt, the DNA is left out and the CDR3 is given as listed by TCRdb. This chain links TRBV7-3 with TRBJ1-3; whether TRBD1, the table's D call, matches the DNA was not checked. The CDR3 contains 8 residues when both ends are counted. Germline-derived CDR1 and CDR2 are SGHTA and FQGTGA. The CDR3 sequence is CASSLGGR.

This chain connects TRBV7-9 to TRBJ2-3; tentatively, D is TRBD2 (5 bases). CDR1 is SEHNR and CDR2 is FQNEAQ in the germline V gene (reference sequence). V lost 5 bases, J lost 4 bases, and 16 bases lay in between. The length of the CDR3 is 15 residues. For the CDR3, the DNA is TGTGCCAGCAGCCAAACTAGTCGGTCCGCAGATACGCAGTATTTT. This gives the protein CASSQTSRSADTQYF.

This clonotype has at least ten counts. J is TRBJ1-2 and V is TRBV6-5, with D possibly being TRBD1 (5 bases). The CDR3 is 11 amino acids. Between the trimmed V and J ends, which lost 0 bases and 11 bases, there was a span of 7 bases. Germline assignment: CDR1 MNHEY and CDR2 SVGAGI. The CDR3 spells CASSYSDSYTF. In DNA form, the CDR3 reads TGTGCCAGCAGTTACTCCGACAGTTACACCTTC.

The chain carries TRBV24-1 and TRBJ2-2, with D tentatively TRBD1 (6 bases). V lost 4 bases, J lost 6 bases, and 11 bases lay in between. This CDR3 is 14 amino acids long. Germline V lookup: CDR1 KGHDR, CDR2 SFDVKD. Here the CDR3 DNA reads TGTGCCACCAGTGAAGCTCAGGGGTCCGGGGAGCTGTTTTTT. Encoded protein: CATSEAQGSGELFF.

The CDR3 coding sequence is TGCAGCACAGGGGGTGCTAACTATGGCTACACCTTC. It specifies CSTGGANYGYTF. This sequence joins TRBV29-1 and TRBJ1-2, with 8 bases aligning to TRBD1. The CDR3 runs 12 residues. V was clipped by 8 bases and J by 0 bases; unmatched bases: 2. Germline V gives CDR1 SQVTM, CDR2 ANQGSEA. Combining the CDR3 with reference TRBV29-1 and TRBJ1-2 gives the whole variable domain SAVISQKPSRDICQRGTSLTIQCQVDSQVTMMFWYRQQPGQSLTLIATANQGSEATYESGFVIDKFPISRPNLTFSTLTVSNMSPEDSSIYLCSTGGANYGYTFGSGTRLTVV.

The rearrangement links TRBV7-2 to TRBJ2-6; D is uncertain. Looked up from germline, CDR1 is SGHTA and CDR2 is FQGNSA. This CDR3 spans 14 amino acids. Trimming left V 5 bases short and J 3 bases short, with 8 bases between. The CDR3 DNA reads as TGTGCCAGCAGCAAGCGTAGTGGGGCCAACGTCCTGACTTTC. Amino acid sequence: CASSKRSGANVLTF.

This clonotype was detected only once. The chain recombines TRBV15 with TRBJ2-3; 7 nucleotides match TRBD2. CDR1 and CDR2 from the germline V gene are LNHNV and YYDKDF (reference sequence). The CDR3 is 13 amino acids. J gave up 0 bases and V 8 bases, and 2 bases lay outside the gene matches. In nucleotides, the CDR3 is TGTGCCACCGAGCGGGGAAGCACAGATACGCAGTATTTT. Translated, it gives CATERGSTDTQYF.

A remark on this clonotype: Because the CDR3 is missing its conserved closing phenylalanine or tryptophan, this is likely a read error. J is TRBJ2-5 and V is TRBV2; 7 bases match TRBD1. Trimming at V came to 5 bases and at J to 3 bases, leaving 9 bases not matched to a gene. The CDR3 extends over 15 amino acids. Germline V CDR1 and CDR2: SNHLY, FYNNEI. The CDR3 DNA follows: TGTGCCAGCAGTTACTTAAGGGGGCAAAAAGAGACCCAGTACTAC. Protein sequence: CASSYLRGQKETQYY.

The chain links TRBV7-9 to TRBJ1-5; 9 bases align to TRBD1. The junction had 7 bases not matched to a gene; V was cut back by 5 bases and J by 2 bases. This CDR3 region has 16 residues. The germline gives CDR1 SEHNR, CDR2 FQNEAQ (reference sequence). The DNA of the CDR3 is TGTGCCAGCAGCCCCTTCCGGACAGGGGGCAATCAGCCCCAGCATTTT. Translation: CASSPFRTGGNQPQHF.

This clonotype was seen only a few times. This chain links TRBV2 with TRBJ2-2; 7 bases match TRBD1. CDR3 size: 15 residues. Germline trimming cut 2 bases from V and 5 bases from J; bases unmatched to any gene: 5. Germline loops: CDR1 SNHLY, CDR2 FYNNEI. The CDR3 DNA sequence: TGTGCCAGCAGTGAATTCAGGGGGAAGACCGGGGAGCTGTTTTTT. It encodes CASSEFRGKTGELFF.